This TCR beta chain comes out of a study of cytomegalovirus exposure and HLA in healthy donors. Clones were sequenced by immunoSEQ multiplex PCR, and TCRdb holds only the in-frame ones, with some missing. The sample has tens of thousands of clones, roughly 92% seen once. Notes on the study in general: Rare TCR sequences predominated, though certain public TCRs were found in many donors.

This CDR3 spans 13 amino acids. Germline V gene lookup returns CDR1 LNHDA and CDR2 SQIVND (reference sequence). Trimming pared 8 bases from V and 7 bases from J, leaving 15 bases between. This clone was detected once. The antigen remains unidentified. The chain is built from TRBV19 and TRBJ2-1; D is possibly TRBD2 (7 bases). This clonotype was sampled from a woman aged 18 to 35 in good health and CMV-seropositive. Sequencing was carried out using PBMCs. DNA of the CDR3: TGTGCCAGTGCAAGGGGGGGCCGTAATGAGCAGTTCTTC. This translates into CASARGGRNEQFF.